Below, 29 T cell receptor beta chains from the same sample are listed, as sequenced in a study of blood T cell repertoires in COVID-19. Libraries were prepared by immunoSEQ multiplex PCR; TCRdb keeps only in-frame clonotypes and omits some of them. The table includes roughly 140,000 clones, approximately 90% detected once. The sequencing sample was made of peripheral blood. The receptors shown here come from a woman in her sixties or seventies with active or convalescent COVID-19.

The table lists this clone with a count of one. This sequence joins TRBV29-1 and TRBJ1-2, with 11 bases fitting TRBD1. Trimming took 6 bases from V and 6 from J; bases not matched to a gene: 9. Germline V gene lookup returns CDR1 SQVTM and CDR2 ANQGSEA. CDR3 length equals 14 residues. For the CDR3, the DNA is TGCAGCGTCCCTACGGGACAGGGGGGGAATGGCTACACCTTC. This translates into CSVPTGQGGNGYTF.

The rearrangement joins TRBV6-5 to TRBJ1-2; 7 nucleotides agree with TRBD1. CDR1 is MNHEY, CDR2 SVGAGI, per germline. J was trimmed by 5 bases and V by 7 bases; bases with no gene match: 7. CDR3 size: 13 residues. CDR3 sequence: CASTRQGWYGYTF. Here the CDR3 DNA reads TGTGCCAGCACCCGACAGGGTTGGTATGGCTACACCTTC.

V and J are TRBV6-5 and TRBJ2-5; TRBD1 aligns across 10 bases. Trimming at V came to 2 bases and at J to 6 bases, leaving 6 bases not matched to a gene. The CDR3 spans 15 residues. Germline V gene data show CDR1 as MNHEY and CDR2 as SVGAGI. The CDR3 here is CASSYAPGQGKTQYF. The DNA of the CDR3 is TGTGCCAGCAGTTACGCACCGGGACAGGGGAAGACCCAGTACTTC.

V gene TRBV7-2 combines with J gene TRBJ2-1; TRBD2 agrees at 7 bases. This CDR3 region has 16 residues. Germline CDR1 reads SGHTA; CDR2 reads FQGNSA. The V gene end was trimmed by 5 bases and the J gene end by 3 bases; junction bases not matched to a gene: 10. In nucleotides, the CDR3 is TGTGCCAGCAGCCACCGGTCTAGCGGAAACTACAATGAGCAGTTCTTC. As protein: CASSHRSSGNYNEQFF.

This chain uses TRBV10-3 with TRBJ2-7; 10 nucleotides match TRBD1. The CDR3 is made up of 15 amino acids. Per the germline V gene, CDR1 is ENHRY and CDR2 is SYGVKD. After removal of 4 bases from V and 5 bases from J, the junction contained 8 bases not matched to a gene. The CDR3 DNA reads TGTGCCATCAGTGGTTCTGGACAGGGGGGAAACGAGCAGTACTTC. Translation gives CAISGSGQGGNEQYF.

CDR3 sequence reads: CASSHSWQGTYNEQFF. CDR3 nucleotide sequence: TGTGCCAGCAGTCACTCATGGCAGGGGACCTACAATGAGCAGTTCTTC. The V call is TRBV14, the J call TRBJ2-1; D is possibly TRBD1 (6 bases). From germline, CDR1 is SGHDN and CDR2 FVKESK. The CDR3 runs 16 residues. Trimming removed 6 bases from V and 2 bases from J, with 17 bases in between.

The chain couples TRBV4-1 to TRBJ1-1; TRBD1 matches at 10 bases. The CDR3 loop spans 16 amino acids. Germline V gene sequence: CDR1 MGHRA, CDR2 YSYEKL. J gave up 2 bases and V 0 bases, and 3 bases lay outside the gene matches. The CDR3 protein is CASSQEGTGVNTEAFF. CDR3 DNA: TGCGCCAGCAGCCAAGAAGGGACAGGGGTTAACACTGAAGCTTTCTTT.

As DNA, the CDR3 is TGTGCCAGTAGGAGAGGACAGGAGTTCACATGGGAGGGCTACACCTTC. It specifies CASRRGQEFTWEGYTF. This sequence joins TRBV19 and TRBJ1-2; 7 nucleotides agree with TRBD1. CDR1 and CDR2 from the germline V gene are LNHDA and SQIVND (reference sequence). Germline trimming cut 6 bases from V and 8 bases from J; bases unmatched to any gene: 18. The length of the CDR3 is 16 residues. The full variable domain, completed using reference TRBV19 and TRBJ1-2, is DGGITQSPKYLFRKEGQNVTLSCEQNLNHDAMYWYRQDPGQGLRLIYYSQIVNDFQKGDIAEGYSVSREKKESFPLTVTSAQKNPTAFYLCASRRGQEFTWEGYTFGSGTRLTVV.

The sample holds a few counts of this clone. The chain links TRBV27 to TRBJ2-5; TRBD2 aligns across 15 bases. Germline assignment: CDR1 MNHEY and CDR2 SMNVEV (reference sequence). V shed 6 bases and J 0 bases; nucleotides not matched to a gene: 2. The CDR3 covers 16 residues. For the CDR3, the DNA is TGTGCCAGCAGAGGGACTAGCGGGGGGTACCAAGAGACCCAGTACTTC. It yields the protein CASRGTSGGYQETQYF.

The chain joins TRBV6-2 or TRBV6-3 to TRBJ1-1; 10 nucleotides line up with TRBD1. The trim removed 5 bases at V and 2 bases at J, leaving 8 bases unmatched. The CDR3 is 16 amino acids. The germline V gene has CDR1 MNHEY and CDR2 SVGEGT. CDR3: CASSNGTGVSNTEAFF. In nucleotides, the CDR3 is TGTGCCAGCAGTAACGGGACAGGGGTGTCCAACACTGAAGCTTTCTTT.

The chain has TRBV30 and TRBJ2-7; 7 bases are shared with TRBD1. Germline-derived CDR1 and CDR2 are GTSNPN and SVGIG (reference sequence). The J segment lost 1 base and the V segment lost 2 bases, leaving 5 bases of the junction unmatched. This CDR3 has 14 amino acids. This chain's CDR3 is CAWSTRTGSYEQYF. In DNA, the CDR3 is TGTGCCTGGAGTACCCGGACAGGTTCCTACGAGCAGTACTTC.

This clone appeared a few times. J is TRBJ1-1 and V is TRBV30; a weak D match, TRBD1 (6 bases). CDR3 length: 13 amino acids. The V gene's germline CDR1 is GTSNPN and CDR2 SVGIG (reference sequence). V gave up 5 bases and J gave up 7 bases, with 17 bases separating them. CDR3 amino acids: CAWQKQGIFEAFF. Written as DNA, the CDR3 is TGTGCCTGGCAAAAACAGGGAATTTTTGAAGCTTTCTTT.

The rearrangement uses TRBV4-3 and TRBJ2-7, with 10 nucleotides matching TRBD1. Germline V gene sequence: CDR1 LGHNA, CDR2 YSLEER. J was trimmed by 6 bases and V by 3 bases; bases with no gene match: 11. CDR3 size: 16 residues. The CDR3 bases are TGCGCCAGCAGCCACACCCGGGACAGGGGTGATAGCGAGCAGTACTTC. Amino acids: CASSHTRDRGDSEQYF.

The rearrangement joins TRBV30 to TRBJ1-2, with TRBD1 matching 10 bases. CDR3 length: 14 residues. Per germline, CDR1 GTSNPN and CDR2 SVGIG (reference sequence). The V gene end was trimmed by 3 bases and the J gene end by 2 bases; junction bases not matched to a gene: 3. In nucleotides, the CDR3 is TGTGCCTGGAGAGACAGGGGGCCGAACTATGGCTACACCTTC. Its translation: CAWRDRGPNYGYTF.

This chain joins TRBV18 and TRBJ2-7, with D possibly being TRBD2 (5 bases). Germline CDR1 reads KGHSH; CDR2 reads LQKENI. Trimming cost V 1 base and J 1 base, with 8 bases left between them. The CDR3 spans 14 residues. This CDR3 reads CASSPLEASYEQYF. As DNA, the CDR3 is TGTGCCAGCTCACCACTGGAGGCTTCCTACGAGCAGTACTTC.

In this sample, this clone turned up a few times. V gene TRBV6-5 combines with J gene TRBJ1-6, with TRBD1 as a possible D gene (5 bases). The CDR3 has 16 amino acids. V was clipped by 0 bases and J by 10 bases, with 16 bases between them. Germline V lookup: CDR1 MNHEY, CDR2 SVGAGI. The DNA of the CDR3 is TGTGCCAGCAGTTACTCCCGGGGGAATATTAGATCACCCCTCCACTTT. Encoded protein: CASSYSRGNIRSPLHF.

The chain links TRBV12-3 or TRBV12-4 to TRBJ1-2; 7 bases map to TRBD1. V gave up 4 bases and J gave up 7 bases; unmatched junction bases: 3. This CDR3 spans 12 amino acids. CDR3 region: CASSSRGRGYTF. For the CDR3, the DNA is TGTGCCAGCAGTTCAAGGGGGCGTGGCTACACCTTC.

The chain recombines TRBV3-1 (or the pseudogene TRBV3-2) with TRBJ2-7, with 7 bases fitting TRBD2. Unmatched junction bases numbered 8, after V lost 0 bases and J lost 0 bases. Per the germline V gene, CDR1 is LGHDT and CDR2 is YNNKEL (reference sequence). The CDR3 extends over 17 amino acids. This chain's CDR3 is CASSQDPLAGVSYEQYF. The CDR3 DNA reads as TGTGCCAGCAGCCAAGACCCTTTAGCGGGCGTCTCCTACGAGCAGTACTTC.

This clone was detected only once. This chain uses TRBV9 with TRBJ2-3; D call uncertain. Germline CDR1 and CDR2: SGDLS and YYNGEE. V lost 2 bases, J lost 5 bases, and 12 bases lay in between. This CDR3 has 14 residues. CDR3 sequence (DNA): TGTGCCAGCAGCGTCCTAGTTGTTGGAGATACGCAGTATTTT. Its translation is CASSVLVVGDTQYF.

This chain connects TRBV7-2 to TRBJ2-5; perhaps TRBD2 as D (6 bases). The CDR3 extends over 16 amino acids. Trimming stripped 4 bases from V and 4 bases from J, with 19 bases between. Germline V gives CDR1 SGHTA, CDR2 FQGNSA. CDR3 coding DNA: TGTGCCAGCAGCTCCCACGGGACTTCGGCGGTAGAGACCCAGTACTTC. Protein product: CASSSHGTSAVETQYF.

In nucleotides, the CDR3 is TGTGCCAGCAGCCAAGAACTTCTAGCAACAGATACGCAGTATTTT. Translated, it gives CASSQELLATDTQYF. The genes are TRBV14 and TRBJ2-3; possible D gene TRBD2, 5 bases. CDR1 and CDR2 (germline): SGHDN, FVKESK. There are 15 residues in the CDR3. Trimming removed 0 bases from V and 3 bases from J, with 10 bases in between.

Remarks on this clone: Other DNA variants within this sample encode the same CDR3. The chain is built from TRBV6-5 and TRBJ1-3; possible D gene TRBD1, 6 bases. The CDR3 is 15 residues long. The germline V gene has CDR1 MNHEY and CDR2 SVGAGI. Trimming took off 6 bases at V and 0 bases at J, with 12 bases between the two ends. The CDR3 spells CASSPDRYSGNTIYF. Here the CDR3 DNA reads TGTGCCAGCAGCCCGGACAGATACTCTGGAAACACCATATATTTT.

This clone was seen only a few times. This sequence joins TRBV18 and TRBJ1-4; tentative D call: TRBD1 (5 bases). The CDR3 is made up of 15 amino acids. Germline V gene sequence: CDR1 KGHSH, CDR2 LQKENI. Trimming cost V 6 bases and J 6 bases, with 17 bases left between them. CDR3 DNA sequence: TGTGCCAGCTCCCCCCCGGGGGTGCGGGATGAAAAACTGTTTTTT. This codes for CASSPPGVRDEKLFF.

In DNA form, the CDR3 reads TGTGCCAGCAGTGAACAGGGGGTTGGTGGCTACACCTTC. Residues: CASSEQGVGGYTF. The V and J genes are TRBV25-1 and TRBJ1-2; 7 positions agree with TRBD1. Germline CDR1 and CDR2: MGHDK and SYGVNS. This CDR3 is built from 13 residues. Unmatched junction bases numbered 4, after V lost 2 bases and J lost 7 bases.

The V and J genes are TRBV7-8 and TRBJ2-1, with 14 bases aligning to TRBD2. The trim removed 5 bases at V and 7 bases at J, leaving 7 bases unmatched. Germline V lookup: CDR1 SGHVS, CDR2 FQNEAQ. The CDR3 extends over 16 amino acids. CDR3 protein: CASSPRLAGGPNEQFF. Here the CDR3 DNA reads TGTGCCAGCAGCCCCCGACTAGCGGGGGGGCCTAATGAGCAGTTCTTC. Variable domain in full (rest from reference TRBV7-8 and TRBJ2-1): GAGVSQSPRYKVAKRGQDVALRCDPISGHVSLFWYQQALGQGPEFLTYFQNEAQLDKSGLPSDRFFAERPEGSVSTLKIQRTQQEDSAVYLCASSPRLAGGPNEQFFGPGTRLTVL.

This rearrangement joins TRBV3-1 (or the pseudogene TRBV3-2) to TRBJ1-4; D unclear. This CDR3 contains 16 residues. Germline-derived CDR1 and CDR2 are LGHDT and YNNKEL (reference sequence). The ends were cut back, 0 bases at V and 6 bases at J, with 14 bases in the middle. The CDR3 is CASSQDRSSKHEKLFF. For the CDR3, the DNA is TGTGCCAGCAGCCAAGATCGTAGTTCGAAGCATGAAAAACTGTTTTTT.

The chain is built from TRBV27 and TRBJ1-6; D perhaps matches TRBD1 (6 bases). The ends were cut back, 4 bases at V and 7 bases at J, with 11 bases in the middle. The CDR3 runs 14 residues. Germline loops: CDR1 MNHEY, CDR2 SMNVEV (reference sequence). CDR3 in amino acids: CASSSVTGNSPLHF. The CDR3 coding sequence is TGTGCCAGCAGTTCTGTGACAGGCAATTCACCCCTCCACTTT.

The J gene is TRBJ1-1, the V gene TRBV12-5, with TRBD1 identical over 8 bases. This CDR3 contains 15 residues. CDR1 is LGHNT, CDR2 FRNRAP, per germline. V shed 2 bases and J 7 bases; nucleotides not matched to a gene: 9. CDR3 sequence: CASGLTGGNTGEAFF. The CDR3 DNA follows: TGTGCTAGTGGTTTGACAGGGGGTAACACTGGTGAAGCTTTCTTT. Filled out from reference TRBV12-5 and TRBJ1-1, the complete variable domain reads DARVTQTPRHKVTEMGQEVTMRCQPILGHNTVFWYRQTMMQGLELLAYFRNRAPLDDSGMPKDRFSAEMPDATLATLKIQPSEPRDSAVYFCASGLTGGNTGEAFFGQGTRLTVV.

Points on this clone: This same CDR3 is encoded by further DNA sequences in the sample. The V and J genes are TRBV10-3 and TRBJ1-2, with D perhaps matching TRBD1 (6 bases). Per germline, CDR1 ENHRY and CDR2 SYGVKD. CDR3 length: 13 amino acids. Trimming stripped 3 bases from V and 3 bases from J, with 8 bases between. CDR3 amino acids: CAISEGGDYGYTF. CDR3 coding DNA: TGTGCCATCAGTGAAGGGGGTGACTATGGCTACACCTTC.